The 5 T cell receptor beta chains reported below all come from one sample, sequenced in a study of cytomegalovirus exposure and HLA in healthy donors. Repertoires were generated with immunoSEQ multiplex PCR, while TCRdb's copy carries only in-frame clones and drops some. The sample contains 100,000 to 150,000 clones, roughly 89% of which appear only once. Sequenced: PBMCs. The receptor source for this set is a woman between 18 and 29 years old in good health and CMV-seronegative.

In its sample, this clone was seen a few times. In DNA, the CDR3 is TGTGCCAGCAGTCAGGGGGAAGCTTTCTTT. Protein: CASSQGEAFF. The chain carries TRBV2 and TRBJ1-1; D possibly corresponds to TRBD1 (6 bases). Germline V gene data show CDR1 as SNHLY and CDR2 as FYNNEI. The CDR3 loop spans 10 amino acids. V was clipped by 5 bases and J by 8 bases, with 6 bases between them.

This chain uses TRBV6-1 with TRBJ2-7; D is possibly TRBD1 (6 bases). The CDR3 is made up of 13 amino acids. The V end was cut by 10 bases, the J end by 2 bases, with 15 bases between. The germline V gene encodes CDR1 MNHNS and CDR2 SASEGT. The chain's CDR3 is CATAPGATYEQYV. The DNA of the CDR3 is TGTGCCACCGCTCCAGGGGCCACCTACGAGCAGTACGTC.

The gene calls are TRBV7-8 and TRBJ1-4, with unresolved D. Germline CDR1 SGHVS, CDR2 FQNEAQ. The CDR3 contains 14 residues. Trimming stripped 8 bases from V and 7 bases from J, with 17 bases between. The CDR3 nucleotides are TGTGCCAGCGCCGTCCGGGAGGGAGTTGAAAAACTGTTTTTT. Its translation is CASAVREGVEKLFF.

This chain connects TRBV6-1 to TRBJ2-7, with TRBD1 identical over 7 bases. The V gene end was trimmed by 5 bases and the J gene end by 5 bases; junction bases not matched to a gene: 9. From germline, CDR1 is MNHNS and CDR2 SASEGT. The CDR3 runs 14 residues. The CDR3 spells CASSNRGSLDEQYF. The DNA for the CDR3 is TGTGCCAGCAGTAACAGGGGTTCCCTCGACGAGCAGTACTTC.

In its sample, this clone was seen a few times. The chain links TRBV11-2 to TRBJ2-7; TRBD1 aligns across 8 bases. V was pared by 4 bases and J by 3 bases, with 2 bases of the junction left unmatched. Germline CDR1 SGHAT, CDR2 FQNNGV. CDR3 length: 13 amino acids. CDR3 sequence: CASSSGTGYEQYV. DNA for the CDR3: TGTGCCAGCAGCTCGGGGACAGGCTACGAGCAGTACGTC.